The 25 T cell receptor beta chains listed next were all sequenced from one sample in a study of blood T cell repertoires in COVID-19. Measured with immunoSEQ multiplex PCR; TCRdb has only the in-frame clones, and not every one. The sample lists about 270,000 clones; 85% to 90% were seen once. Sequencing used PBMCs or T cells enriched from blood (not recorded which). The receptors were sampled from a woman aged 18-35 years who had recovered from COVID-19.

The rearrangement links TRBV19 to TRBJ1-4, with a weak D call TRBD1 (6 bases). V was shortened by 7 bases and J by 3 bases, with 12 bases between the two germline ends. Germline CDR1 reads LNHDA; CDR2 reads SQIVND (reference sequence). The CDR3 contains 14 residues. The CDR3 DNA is TGTGCCAGTACTACGACAGGAGCTAATGAAAAACTGTTTTTT. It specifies CASTTTGANEKLFF.

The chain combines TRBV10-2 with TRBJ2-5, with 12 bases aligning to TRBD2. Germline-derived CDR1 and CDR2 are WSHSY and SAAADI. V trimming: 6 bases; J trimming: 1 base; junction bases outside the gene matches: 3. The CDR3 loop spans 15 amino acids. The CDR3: CASRLAGGRQETQYF. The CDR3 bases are TGCGCCAGCAGACTAGCGGGGGGTCGCCAAGAGACCCAGTACTTC.

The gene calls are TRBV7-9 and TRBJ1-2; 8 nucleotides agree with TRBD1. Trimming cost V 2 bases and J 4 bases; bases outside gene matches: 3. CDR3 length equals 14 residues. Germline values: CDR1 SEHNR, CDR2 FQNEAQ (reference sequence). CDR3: CASSLSGTGYGYTF. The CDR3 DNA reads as TGTGCCAGCAGCTTATCCGGGACAGGCTATGGCTACACCTTC. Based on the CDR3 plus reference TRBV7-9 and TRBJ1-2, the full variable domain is DTGVSQNPRHKITKRGQNVTFRCDPISEHNRLYWYRQTLGQGPEFLTYFQNEAQLEKSRLLSDRFSAERPKGSFSTLEIQRTEQGDSAMYLCASSLSGTGYGYTFGSGTRLTVV.

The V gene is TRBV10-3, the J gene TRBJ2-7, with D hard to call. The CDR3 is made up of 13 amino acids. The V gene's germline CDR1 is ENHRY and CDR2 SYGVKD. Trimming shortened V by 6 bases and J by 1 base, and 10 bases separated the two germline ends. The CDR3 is CAIRPGYSYEQYF. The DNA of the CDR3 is TGTGCCATCAGACCAGGATATTCCTACGAGCAGTACTTC.

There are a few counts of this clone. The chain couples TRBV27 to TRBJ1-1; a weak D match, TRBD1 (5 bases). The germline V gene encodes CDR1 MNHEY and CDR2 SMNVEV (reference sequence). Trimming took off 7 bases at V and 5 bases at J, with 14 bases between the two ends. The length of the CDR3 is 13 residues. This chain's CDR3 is CASTPGGKTEAFF. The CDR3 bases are TGTGCCAGCACCCCTGGGGGGAAAACTGAAGCTTTCTTT.

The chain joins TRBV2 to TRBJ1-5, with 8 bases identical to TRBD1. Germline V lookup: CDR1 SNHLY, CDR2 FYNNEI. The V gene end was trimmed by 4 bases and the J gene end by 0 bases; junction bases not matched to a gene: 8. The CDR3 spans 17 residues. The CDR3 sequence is CASSATRTGISNQPQHF. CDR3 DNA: TGTGCCAGCAGTGCTACTCGGACAGGGATTAGCAATCAGCCCCAGCATTTT.

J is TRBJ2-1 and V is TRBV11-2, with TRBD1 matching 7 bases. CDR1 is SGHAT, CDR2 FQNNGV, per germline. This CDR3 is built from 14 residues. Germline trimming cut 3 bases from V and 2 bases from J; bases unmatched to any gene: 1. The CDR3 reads CASSFGTAYNEQFF. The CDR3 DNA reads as TGTGCCAGCAGCTTCGGGACAGCCTACAATGAGCAGTTCTTC.

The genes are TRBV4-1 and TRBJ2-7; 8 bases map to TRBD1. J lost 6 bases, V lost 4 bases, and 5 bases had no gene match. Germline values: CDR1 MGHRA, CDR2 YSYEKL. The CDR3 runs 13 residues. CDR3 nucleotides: TGCGCCAGCAGCCGGACAGGGCAGAGCGAGCAGTACTTC. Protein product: CASSRTGQSEQYF.

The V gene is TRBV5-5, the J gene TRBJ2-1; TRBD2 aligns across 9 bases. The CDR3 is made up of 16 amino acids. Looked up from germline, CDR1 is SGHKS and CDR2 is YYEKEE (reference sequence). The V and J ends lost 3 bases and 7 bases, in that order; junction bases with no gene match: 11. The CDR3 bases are TGTGCCAGCAGCTCGCCGTGGATAGCGGGGGATAATGAGCAGTTCTTC. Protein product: CASSSPWIAGDNEQFF.

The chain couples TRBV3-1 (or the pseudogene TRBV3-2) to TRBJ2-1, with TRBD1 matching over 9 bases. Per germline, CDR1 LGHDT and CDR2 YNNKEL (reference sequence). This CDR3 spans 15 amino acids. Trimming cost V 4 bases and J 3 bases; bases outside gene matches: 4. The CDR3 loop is CASSRRDRDYNEQFF. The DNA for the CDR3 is TGTGCCAGCAGCCGCCGGGACAGGGACTACAATGAGCAGTTCTTC.

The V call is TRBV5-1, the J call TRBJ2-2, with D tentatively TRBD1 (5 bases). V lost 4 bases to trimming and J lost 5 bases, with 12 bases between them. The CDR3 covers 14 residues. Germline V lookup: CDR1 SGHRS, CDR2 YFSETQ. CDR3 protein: CASSRMTETGELFF. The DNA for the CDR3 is TGCGCCAGCAGCCGTATGACAGAGACCGGGGAGCTGTTTTTT.

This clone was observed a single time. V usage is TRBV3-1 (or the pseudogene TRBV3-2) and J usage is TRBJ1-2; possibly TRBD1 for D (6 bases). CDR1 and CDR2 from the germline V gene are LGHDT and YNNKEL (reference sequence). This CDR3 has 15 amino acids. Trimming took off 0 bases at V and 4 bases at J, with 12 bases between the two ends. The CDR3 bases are TGTGCCAGCAGCCAAGATATGGGGGCCGGCTATGGCTACACCTTC. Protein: CASSQDMGAGYGYTF.

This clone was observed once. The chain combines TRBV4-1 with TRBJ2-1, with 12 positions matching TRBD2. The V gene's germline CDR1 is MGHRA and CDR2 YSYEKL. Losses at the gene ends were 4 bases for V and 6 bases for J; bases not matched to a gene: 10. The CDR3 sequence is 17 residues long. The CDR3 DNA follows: TGCGCCAGCAGCCGCGACTTAGGGGGACTAGCGGGCAATGAGCAGTTCTTC. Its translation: CASSRDLGGLAGNEQFF.

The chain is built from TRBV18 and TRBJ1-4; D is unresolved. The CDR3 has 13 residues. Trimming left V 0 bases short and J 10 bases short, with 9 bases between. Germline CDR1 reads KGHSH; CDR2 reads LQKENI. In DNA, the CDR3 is TGTGCCAGCTCACCACCTACGGTCGGAAAACTGTTTTTT. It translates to CASSPPTVGKLFF.

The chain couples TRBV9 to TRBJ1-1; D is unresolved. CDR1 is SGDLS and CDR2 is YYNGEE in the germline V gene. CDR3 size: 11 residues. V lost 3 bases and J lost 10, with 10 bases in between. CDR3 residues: CASSGGFGAFF. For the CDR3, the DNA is TGTGCCAGCAGCGGAGGGTTTGGAGCTTTCTTT.

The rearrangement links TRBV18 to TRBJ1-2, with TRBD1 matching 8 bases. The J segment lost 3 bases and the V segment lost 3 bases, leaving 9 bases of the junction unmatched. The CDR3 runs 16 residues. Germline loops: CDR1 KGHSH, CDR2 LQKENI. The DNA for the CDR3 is TGTGCCAGCTCACCTCTGGTCAGGGGGCAGGACTATGGCTACACCTTC. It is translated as CASSPLVRGQDYGYTF.

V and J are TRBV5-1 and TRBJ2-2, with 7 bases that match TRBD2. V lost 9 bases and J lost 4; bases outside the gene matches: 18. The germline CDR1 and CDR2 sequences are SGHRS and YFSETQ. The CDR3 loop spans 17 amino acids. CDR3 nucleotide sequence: TGCGCCACATTAGGGGCGGGGGTTGGCCCTACCACCGGGGAGCTGTTTTTT. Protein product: CATLGAGVGPTTGELFF.

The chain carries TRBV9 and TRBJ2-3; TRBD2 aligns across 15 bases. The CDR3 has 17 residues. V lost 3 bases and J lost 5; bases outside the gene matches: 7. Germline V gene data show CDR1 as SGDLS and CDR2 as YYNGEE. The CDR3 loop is CASSAGTSGGLRDTQYF. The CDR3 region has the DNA TGTGCCAGCAGCGCGGGGACTAGCGGGGGGTTGAGAGATACGCAGTATTTT.

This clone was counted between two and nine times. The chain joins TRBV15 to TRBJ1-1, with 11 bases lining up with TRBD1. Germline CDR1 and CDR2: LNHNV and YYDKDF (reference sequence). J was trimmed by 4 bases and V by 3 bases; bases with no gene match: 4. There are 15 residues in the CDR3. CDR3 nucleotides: TGTGCCACCAGCAGGGCCGGGACAGGGGGCACTGAAGCTTTCTTT. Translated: CATSRAGTGGTEAFF.

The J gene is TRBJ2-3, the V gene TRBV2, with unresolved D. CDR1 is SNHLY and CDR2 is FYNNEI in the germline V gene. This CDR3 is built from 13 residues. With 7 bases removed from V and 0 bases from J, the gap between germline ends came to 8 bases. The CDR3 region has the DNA TGTGCCAGCAACCAGATTAGCACAGATACGCAGTATTTT. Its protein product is CASNQISTDTQYF.

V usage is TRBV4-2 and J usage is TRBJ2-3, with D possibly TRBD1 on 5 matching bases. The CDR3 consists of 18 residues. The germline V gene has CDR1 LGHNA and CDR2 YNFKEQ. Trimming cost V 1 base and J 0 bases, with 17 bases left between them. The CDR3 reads CASSQGAGITFSTDTQYF. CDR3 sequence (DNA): TGTGCCAGCAGCCAAGGGGCAGGGATAACCTTTAGCACAGATACGCAGTATTTT.

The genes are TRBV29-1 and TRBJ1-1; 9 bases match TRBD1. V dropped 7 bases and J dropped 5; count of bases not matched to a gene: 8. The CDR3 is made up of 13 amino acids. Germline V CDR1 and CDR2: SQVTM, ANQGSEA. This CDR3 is CSGSTGGMTEAFF. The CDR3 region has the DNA TGCAGCGGAAGCACAGGGGGCATGACTGAAGCTTTCTTT.

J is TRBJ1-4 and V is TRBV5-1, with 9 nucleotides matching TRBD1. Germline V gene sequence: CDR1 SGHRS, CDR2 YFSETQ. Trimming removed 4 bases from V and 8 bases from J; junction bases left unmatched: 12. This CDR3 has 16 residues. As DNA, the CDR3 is TGCGCCAGCAGCCCCCCGGGACAGGGTTGGTCGGAAAAACTGTTTTTT. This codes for CASSPPGQGWSEKLFF.

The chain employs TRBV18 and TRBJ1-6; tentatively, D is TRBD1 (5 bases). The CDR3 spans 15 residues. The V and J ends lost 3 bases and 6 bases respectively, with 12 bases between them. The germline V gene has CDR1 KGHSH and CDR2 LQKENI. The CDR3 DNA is TGTGCCAGCTCACCGAAAGACAGTGGTAATTCACCCCTCCACTTT. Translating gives CASSPKDSGNSPLHF.

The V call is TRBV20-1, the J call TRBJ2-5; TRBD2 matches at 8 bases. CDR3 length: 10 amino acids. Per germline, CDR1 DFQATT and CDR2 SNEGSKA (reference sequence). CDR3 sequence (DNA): TGCAGCGGGGGGGTGAAGACCCAGTACTTC. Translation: CSGGVKTQYF.